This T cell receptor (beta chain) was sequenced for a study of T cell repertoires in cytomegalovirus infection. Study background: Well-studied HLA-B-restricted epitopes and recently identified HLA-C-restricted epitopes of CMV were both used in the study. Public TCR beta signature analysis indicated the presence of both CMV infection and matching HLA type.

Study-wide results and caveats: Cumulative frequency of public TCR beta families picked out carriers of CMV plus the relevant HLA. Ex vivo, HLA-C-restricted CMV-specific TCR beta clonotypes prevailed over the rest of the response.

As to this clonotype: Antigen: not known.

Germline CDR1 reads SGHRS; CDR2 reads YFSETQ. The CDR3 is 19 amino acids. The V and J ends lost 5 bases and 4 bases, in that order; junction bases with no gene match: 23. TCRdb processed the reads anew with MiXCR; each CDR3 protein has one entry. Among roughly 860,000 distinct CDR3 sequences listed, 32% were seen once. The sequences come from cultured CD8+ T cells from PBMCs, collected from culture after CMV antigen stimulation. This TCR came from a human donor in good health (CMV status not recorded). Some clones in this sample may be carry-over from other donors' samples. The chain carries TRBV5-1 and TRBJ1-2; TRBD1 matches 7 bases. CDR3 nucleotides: TGCGCCAGCAGAGACGAATACCGGGACAGTACACCGTGGGGCTATGGCTACACCTTC. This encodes CASRDEYRDSTPWGYGYTF.